This entry lists 10 T cell receptor beta chains sequenced from one sample in a study of neurological immune-mediated disorders. One entry per CDR3 protein results from TCRdb running MiXCR on the 5' RACE reads. The data hold about 71,000 distinct CDR3 sequences, with 4.5% observed a single time. The specimen sequenced was PBMCs. Receptors were obtained from a young man with multiple sclerosis.

This clonotype came up many times. This chain joins TRBV5-1 and TRBJ2-5; a possible D gene is TRBD1 (7 bases). Trimming took 5 bases from V and 3 from J, leaving 17 bases between them. Germline loops: CDR1 SGHRS, CDR2 YFSETQ. The CDR3 totals 15 residues. CDR3 region: CASRYRQGGEETQYF. The CDR3 DNA follows: TGCGCCAGCAGATACAGACAGGGAGGTGAAGAGACCCAGTACTTC.

This clonotype has only a few counts. The rearrangement joins TRBV2 to TRBJ2-5; D possibly uses TRBD1 or TRBD2 (6 bases each). The CDR3 covers 15 residues. CDR1 is SNHLY, CDR2 FYNNEI, per germline. V was clipped by 7 bases and J by 5 bases, with 20 bases between them. CDR3 DNA: TGTGCCAGCACGGCGGAGGGGGGACCAGGGGAGACCCAGTACTTC. Residues: CASTAEGGPGETQYF.

The sample holds many counts of this clonotype. The rearrangement links TRBV5-1 to TRBJ2-7, with D tentatively TRBD2 (6 bases). Germline V gene sequence: CDR1 SGHRS, CDR2 YFSETQ. The ends were cut back, 3 bases at V and 4 bases at J, with 17 bases in the middle. The CDR3 runs 15 residues. DNA for the CDR3: TGCGCCAGCAGCTCCGGACCCAGGGAGGCGTACGAGCAGTACTTC. Protein product: CASSSGPREAYEQYF.

This clonotype was seen many times. V and J are TRBV5-1 and TRBJ2-3; 9 bases are a match to TRBD1. The CDR3 extends over 16 amino acids. V shed 2 bases and J 2 bases; nucleotides not matched to a gene: 6. Per germline, CDR1 SGHRS and CDR2 YFSETQ. The CDR3 DNA follows: TGCGCCAGCAGCTTCCTAGGACAGGGGAACACAGATACGCAGTATTTT. Protein: CASSFLGQGNTDTQYF.

This clonotype has a count of ten or more. The chain couples TRBV20-1 to TRBJ2-1, with no clear D. Germline V CDR1 and CDR2: DFQATT, SNEGSKA (reference sequence). The CDR3 runs to 18 residues. V was trimmed by 0 bases and J by 0 bases, leaving 18 bases between them. CDR3 protein: CSARDAGNWGSSYNEQFF. DNA for the CDR3: TGCAGTGCTAGAGACGCCGGTAATTGGGGTAGCTCCTACAATGAGCAGTTCTTC.

This clonotype was counted many times. The gene calls are TRBV4-1 and TRBJ2-1, with 8 bases matching TRBD1. CDR1 and CDR2 (germline): MGHRA, YSYEKL. This CDR3 is built from 16 residues. The V and J ends lost 2 bases and 6 bases, in that order; junction bases with no gene match: 9. The chain's CDR3 is CASSQPDRTGFNEQFF. The CDR3 DNA follows: TGCGCCAGCAGCCAACCCGATAGGACAGGGTTCAATGAGCAGTTCTTC.

This sequence joins TRBV20-1 and TRBJ1-1; possible D gene TRBD1, 6 bases. CDR1 and CDR2 (germline): DFQATT, SNEGSKA (reference sequence). Between the trimmed V and J ends, which lost 5 bases and 0 bases, there was a span of 10 bases. This CDR3 is built from 13 residues. The CDR3 region is CSAGRDMNTEAFF. The DNA of the CDR3 is TGCAGTGCTGGCCGGGACATGAACACTGAAGCTTTCTTT.

The chain employs TRBV5-1 and TRBJ1-1; D is unresolved. Germline assignment: CDR1 SGHRS and CDR2 YFSETQ. V was pared by 4 bases and J by 1 base, with 8 bases between. The CDR3 is made up of 13 amino acids. The CDR3 sequence is CASSRSGNTEAFF. CDR3 sequence (DNA): TGCGCCAGCAGCCGCAGTGGGAACACTGAAGCTTTCTTT. The complete variable domain, with remaining parts taken from reference TRBV5-1 and TRBJ1-1, reads KAGVTQTPRYLIKTRGQQVTLSCSPISGHRSVSWYQQTPGQGLQFLFEYFSETQRNKGNFPGRFSGRQFSNSRSEMNVSTLELGDSALYLCASSRSGNTEAFFGQGTRLTVV.

This clonotype occurred many times. The chain combines TRBV29-1 with TRBJ2-3; TRBD1 matches 7 bases. J lost 2 bases, V lost 3 bases, and 5 bases had no gene match. CDR1 SQVTM and CDR2 ANQGSEA come from the germline V gene. CDR3 length: 14 residues. CDR3 sequence: CSVDGTENTDTQYF. The CDR3 DNA reads TGCAGCGTTGACGGGACAGAGAACACAGATACGCAGTATTTT.

This clonotype turned up a few times. This rearrangement joins TRBV14 to TRBJ2-1; D gene uncertain. Germline-derived CDR1 and CDR2 are SGHDN and FVKESK. This CDR3 contains 16 residues. V lost 5 bases to trimming and J lost 8 bases, with 22 bases between them. CDR3 nucleotides: TGTGCCAGCAGCGAAACAGTCAGTCCTACTTTAGATGAGCAGTTCTTC. Protein sequence: CASSETVSPTLDEQFF.